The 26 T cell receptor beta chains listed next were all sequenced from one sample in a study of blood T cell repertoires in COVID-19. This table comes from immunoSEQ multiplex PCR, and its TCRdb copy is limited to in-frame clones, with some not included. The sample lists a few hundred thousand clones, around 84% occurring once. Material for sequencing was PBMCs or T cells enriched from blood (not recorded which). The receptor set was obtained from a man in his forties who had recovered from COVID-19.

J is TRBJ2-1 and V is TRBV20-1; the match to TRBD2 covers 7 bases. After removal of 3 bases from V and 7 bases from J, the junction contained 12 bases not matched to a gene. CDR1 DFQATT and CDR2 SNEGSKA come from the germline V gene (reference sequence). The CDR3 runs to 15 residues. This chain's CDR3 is CSASPSGRPTNEQFF. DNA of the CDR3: TGCAGTGCTAGTCCTAGCGGACGACCTACGAATGAGCAGTTCTTC.

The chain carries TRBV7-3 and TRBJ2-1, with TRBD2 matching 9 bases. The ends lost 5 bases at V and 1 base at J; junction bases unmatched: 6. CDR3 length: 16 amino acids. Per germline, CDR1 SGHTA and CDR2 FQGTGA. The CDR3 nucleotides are TGTGCCAGCAGCGGAGGCCTAGCGGGATCCTACAATGAGCAGTTCTTC. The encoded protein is CASSGGLAGSYNEQFF. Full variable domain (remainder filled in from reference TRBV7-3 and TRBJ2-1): GAGVSQTPSNKVTEKGKYVELRCDPISGHTALYWYRQSLGQGPEFLIYFQGTGAADDSGLPNDRFFAVRPEGSVSTLKIQRTERGDSAVYLCASSGGLAGSYNEQFFGPGTRLTVL.

The CDR3 spells CASSLKAWGGPSGSGEQFF. The DNA of the CDR3 is TGTGCCAGCAGCTTAAAGGCATGGGGGGGCCCTAGCGGGAGCGGTGAGCAGTTCTTC. This chain connects TRBV7-3 to TRBJ2-1, with 10 positions matching TRBD2. Trimming took 1 base from V and 9 from J; bases not matched to a gene: 18. CDR3 size: 19 residues. Germline V gene sequence: CDR1 SGHTA, CDR2 FQGTGA. The whole variable domain, remainder taken from reference TRBV7-3 and TRBJ2-1, is GAGVSQTPSNKVTEKGKYVELRCDPISGHTALYWYRQSLGQGPEFLIYFQGTGAADDSGLPNDRFFAVRPEGSVSTLKIQRTERGDSAVYLCASSLKAWGGPSGSGEQFFGPGTRLTVL.

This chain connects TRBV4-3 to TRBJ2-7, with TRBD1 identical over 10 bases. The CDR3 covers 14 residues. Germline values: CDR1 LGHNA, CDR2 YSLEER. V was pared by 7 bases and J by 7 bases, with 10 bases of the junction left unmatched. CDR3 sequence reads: CASILWGQGKEQYF. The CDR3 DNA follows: TGCGCCAGCATCCTTTGGGGACAGGGGAAGGAGCAGTACTTC.

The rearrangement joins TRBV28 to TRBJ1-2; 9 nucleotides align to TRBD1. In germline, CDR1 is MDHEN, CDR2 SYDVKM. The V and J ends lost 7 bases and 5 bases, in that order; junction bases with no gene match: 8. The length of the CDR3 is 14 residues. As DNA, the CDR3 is TGTGCCAGCACCTTGACAGGGGGAAGTTATGGCTACACCTTC. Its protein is CASTLTGGSYGYTF.

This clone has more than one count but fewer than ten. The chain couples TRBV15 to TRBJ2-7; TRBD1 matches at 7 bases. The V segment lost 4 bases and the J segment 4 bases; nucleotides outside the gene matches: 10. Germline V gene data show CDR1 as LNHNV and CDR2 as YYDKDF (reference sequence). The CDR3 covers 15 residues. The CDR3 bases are TGTGCCACCAGCAACGATGACAGGGCTTCTTACGAGCAGTACTTC. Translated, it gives CATSNDDRASYEQYF.

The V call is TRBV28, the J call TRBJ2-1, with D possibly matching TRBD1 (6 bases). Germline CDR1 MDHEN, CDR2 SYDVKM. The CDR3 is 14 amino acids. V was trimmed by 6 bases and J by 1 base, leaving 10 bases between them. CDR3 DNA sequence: TGTGCCAGCAGACCAGGGGTTTCCTACAATGAGCAGTTCTTC. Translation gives CASRPGVSYNEQFF.

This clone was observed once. CDR3 nucleotides: TGTGCCAGCAGCTCACCAGGGGACCCCTACGAGCAGTACTTC. It is translated as CASSSPGDPYEQYF. The chain carries TRBV11-2 and TRBJ2-7; possible D gene TRBD1, 6 bases. Trimming removed 4 bases from V and 2 bases from J, with 12 bases in between. In germline, CDR1 is SGHAT, CDR2 FQNNGV. The CDR3 runs to 14 residues.

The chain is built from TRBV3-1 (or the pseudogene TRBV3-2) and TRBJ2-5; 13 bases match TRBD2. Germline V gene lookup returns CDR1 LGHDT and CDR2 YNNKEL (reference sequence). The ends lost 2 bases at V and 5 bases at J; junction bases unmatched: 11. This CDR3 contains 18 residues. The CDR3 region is CASSQRGGGLAGSETQYF. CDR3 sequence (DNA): TGTGCCAGCAGCCAACGAGGGGGGGGACTAGCGGGATCGGAGACCCAGTACTTC.

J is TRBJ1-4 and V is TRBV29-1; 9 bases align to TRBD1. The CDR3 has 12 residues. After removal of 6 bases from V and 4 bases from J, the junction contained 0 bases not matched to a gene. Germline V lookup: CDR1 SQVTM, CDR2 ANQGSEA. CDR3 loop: CSVTGGNEKLFF. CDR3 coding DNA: TGCAGCGTGACAGGGGGTAATGAAAAACTGTTTTTT.

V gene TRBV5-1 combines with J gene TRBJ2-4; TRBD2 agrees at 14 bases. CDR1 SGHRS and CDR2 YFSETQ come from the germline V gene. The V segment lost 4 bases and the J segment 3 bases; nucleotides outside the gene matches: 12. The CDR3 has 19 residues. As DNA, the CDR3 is TGCGCCAGCAGCCCACCGGGACTAGCGGGAGATCGGGGCAAAAACATTCAGTACTTC. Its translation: CASSPPGLAGDRGKNIQYF. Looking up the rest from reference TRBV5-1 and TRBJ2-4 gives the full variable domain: KAGVTQTPRYLIKTRGQQVTLSCSPISGHRSVSWYQQTPGQGLQFLFEYFSETQRNKGNFPGRFSGRQFSNSRSEMNVSTLELGDSALYLCASSPPGLAGDRGKNIQYFGAGTRLSVL.

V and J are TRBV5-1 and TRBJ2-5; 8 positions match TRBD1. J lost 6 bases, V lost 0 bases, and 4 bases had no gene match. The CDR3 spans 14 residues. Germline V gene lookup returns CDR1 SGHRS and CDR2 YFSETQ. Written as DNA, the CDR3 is TGCGCCAGCAGCTTGGGACAGGGGATGAAGACCCAGTACTTC. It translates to CASSLGQGMKTQYF.

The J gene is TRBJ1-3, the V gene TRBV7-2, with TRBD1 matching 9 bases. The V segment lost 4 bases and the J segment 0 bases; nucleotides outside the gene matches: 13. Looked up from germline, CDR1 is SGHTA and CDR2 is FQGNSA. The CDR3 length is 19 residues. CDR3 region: CASSSYRGRLGFSGNTIYF. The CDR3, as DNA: TGTGCCAGCAGCTCCTACAGGGGGCGACTGGGATTCTCTGGAAACACCATATATTTT.

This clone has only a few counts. The CDR3 here is CAWGGLGLQETQYF. In DNA form, the CDR3 reads TGTGCCTGGGGGGGACTAGGACTTCAAGAGACCCAGTACTTC. The chain is built from TRBV30 and TRBJ2-5; 8 bases map to TRBD2. This CDR3 comprises 14 residues. The J segment lost 2 bases and the V segment lost 5 bases, leaving 7 bases of the junction unmatched. Germline V gene sequence: CDR1 GTSNPN, CDR2 SVGIG (reference sequence).

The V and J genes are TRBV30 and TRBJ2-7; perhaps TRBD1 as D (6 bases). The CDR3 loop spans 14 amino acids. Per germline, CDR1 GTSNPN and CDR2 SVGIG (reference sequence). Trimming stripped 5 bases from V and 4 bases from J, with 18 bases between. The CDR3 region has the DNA TGTGCCTGGGCGGTAAGGGGGTCAGAGTACGAGCAGTACTTC. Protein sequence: CAWAVRGSEYEQYF.

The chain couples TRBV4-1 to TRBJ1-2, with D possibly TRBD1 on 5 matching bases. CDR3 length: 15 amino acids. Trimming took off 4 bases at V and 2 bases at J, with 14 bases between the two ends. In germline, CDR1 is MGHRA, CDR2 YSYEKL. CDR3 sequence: CASSPGAGPNYGYTF. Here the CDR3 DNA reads TGCGCCAGCAGCCCGGGAGCAGGGCCCAACTATGGCTACACCTTC.

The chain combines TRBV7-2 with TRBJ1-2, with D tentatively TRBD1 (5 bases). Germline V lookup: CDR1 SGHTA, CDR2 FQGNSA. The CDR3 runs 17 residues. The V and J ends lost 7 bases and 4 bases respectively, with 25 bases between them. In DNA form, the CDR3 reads TGTGCCAGCACTAACCAGGGCGCCACAGCCGTACCCTATGGCTACACCTTC. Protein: CASTNQGATAVPYGYTF.

The CDR3, as DNA: TGTGCCAGCAGCGTGGGACTAGCGGGAGTCTCCTACGAGCAGTACTTC. Amino acid sequence: CASSVGLAGVSYEQYF. This chain connects TRBV5-4 to TRBJ2-7; 14 positions match TRBD2. This CDR3 has 16 residues. Germline V gives CDR1 SGHNT, CDR2 YYREEE (reference sequence). The ends lost 4 bases at V and 0 bases at J; junction bases unmatched: 3.

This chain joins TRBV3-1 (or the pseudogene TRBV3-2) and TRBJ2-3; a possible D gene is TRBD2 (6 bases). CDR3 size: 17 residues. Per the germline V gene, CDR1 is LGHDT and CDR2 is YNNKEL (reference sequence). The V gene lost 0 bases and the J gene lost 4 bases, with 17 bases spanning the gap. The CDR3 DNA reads TGTGCCAGCAGCCAAGATCCCGACGGGGGAGGCGCAGATACGCAGTATTTT. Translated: CASSQDPDGGGADTQYF.

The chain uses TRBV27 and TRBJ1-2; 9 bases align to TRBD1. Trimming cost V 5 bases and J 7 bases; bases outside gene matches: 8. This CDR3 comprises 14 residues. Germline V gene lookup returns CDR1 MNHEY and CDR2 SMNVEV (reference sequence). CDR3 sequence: CASSHTGGAAGYTF. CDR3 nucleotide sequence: TGTGCCAGCAGTCACACAGGGGGCGCCGCTGGCTACACCTTC.

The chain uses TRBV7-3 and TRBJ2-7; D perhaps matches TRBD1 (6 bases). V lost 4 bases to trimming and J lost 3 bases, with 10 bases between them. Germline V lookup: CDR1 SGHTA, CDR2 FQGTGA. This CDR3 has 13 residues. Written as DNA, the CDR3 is TGTGCCAGCAGCTGGGACAATGGCTACGAGCAGTACTTC. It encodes CASSWDNGYEQYF.

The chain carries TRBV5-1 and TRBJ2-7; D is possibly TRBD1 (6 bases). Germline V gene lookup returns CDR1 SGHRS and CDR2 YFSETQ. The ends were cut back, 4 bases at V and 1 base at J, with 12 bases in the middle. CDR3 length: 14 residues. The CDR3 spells CASSPGDRSYEQYF. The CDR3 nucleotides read TGCGCCAGCAGCCCCGGTGACAGGTCCTACGAGCAGTACTTC. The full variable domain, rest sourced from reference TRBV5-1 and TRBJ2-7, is KAGVTQTPRYLIKTRGQQVTLSCSPISGHRSVSWYQQTPGQGLQFLFEYFSETQRNKGNFPGRFSGRQFSNSRSEMNVSTLELGDSALYLCASSPGDRSYEQYFGPGTRLTVT.

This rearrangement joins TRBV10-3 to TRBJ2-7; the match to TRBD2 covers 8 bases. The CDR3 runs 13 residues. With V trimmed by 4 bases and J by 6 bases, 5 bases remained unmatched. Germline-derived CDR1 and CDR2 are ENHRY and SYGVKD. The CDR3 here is CAISGGLVGEQYF. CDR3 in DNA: TGTGCCATCAGTGGGGGACTAGTAGGCGAGCAGTACTTC.

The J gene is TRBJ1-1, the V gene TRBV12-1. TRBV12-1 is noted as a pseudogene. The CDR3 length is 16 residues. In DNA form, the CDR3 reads TGTGCCAGCAGCTTTGAACAGAGGGGGGGTAACACTGAAGCTTTCTTT. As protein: CASSFEQRGGNTEAFF.

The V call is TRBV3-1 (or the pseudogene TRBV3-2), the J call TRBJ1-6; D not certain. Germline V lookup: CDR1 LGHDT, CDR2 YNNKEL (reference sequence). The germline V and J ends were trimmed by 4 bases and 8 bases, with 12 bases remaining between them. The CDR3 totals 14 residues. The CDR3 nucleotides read TGTGCCAGCAGCCGGACGGGAAGCGATTCACCCCTCCACTTT. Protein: CASSRTGSDSPLHF.

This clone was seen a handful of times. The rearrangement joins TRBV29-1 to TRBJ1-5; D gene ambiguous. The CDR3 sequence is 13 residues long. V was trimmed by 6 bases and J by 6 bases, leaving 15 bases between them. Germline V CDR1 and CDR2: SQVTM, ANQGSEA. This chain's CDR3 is CSVSGGLAQPQHF. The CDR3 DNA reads TGCAGCGTGAGCGGAGGTTTGGCTCAGCCCCAGCATTTT.